A selection of T cell receptor beta chains follows, all from one sample in a study of blood T cell repertoires in COVID-19. Here immunoSEQ multiplex PCR was the method, and the copy in TCRdb shows in-frame clones only, minus some. The repertoire holds some 340,000 clones, with roughly four fifths as singletons. The specimen was PBMCs or T cells enriched from blood (not recorded which). These receptor sequences come from a woman in her forties or fifties who had recovered from COVID-19. The CDR3 runs from the conserved cysteine through the conserved F or W. The D gene is left open where the match is weak. The size of a clone is reported for some rows only, either as once, few or many, or as a class for expanded clones.

TGTGCCAGTCGTACAGGGGGCGTCTATGGCTACACCTTC,CASRTGGVYGYTF,once,TRBD1,TRBV19,TRBJ1-2
TGTGCCAGCAGCTCACTAACCGGGACAGGGTTAGATCAGCCCCAGCATTTT,CASSSLTGTGLDQPQHF,-,TRBD1,TRBV7-9,TRBJ1-5
TGTGCCAGCAGCGGGGCCAGGGCTAGCGGGCCTTCAAGGAGGGAGCTGTTTTTT,CASSGARASGPSRRELFF,-,TRBD2,TRBV5-6,TRBJ2-2
TGTGCCAGCAGCCAAGAGGGACAGGCTTTTTCCTATGGCTACACCTTC,CASSQEGQAFSYGYTF,once,TRBD1,TRBV14,TRBJ1-2
TGCGCCAGCTCCTACGGGGACAGGGACTCCTACGAGCAGTACTTC,CASSYGDRDSYEQYF,-,TRBD1,TRBV5-1,TRBJ2-7
TGTGCCAGCCAAACAGGGGTCGGTGGCTACACCTTC,CASQTGVGGYTF,-,TRBD1,TRBV12-3/TRBV12-4,TRBJ1-2
TGTGCCACCAGCAGAGCGGGGGACAGCTTCAGCTCCTATAATTCACCCCTCCACTTT,CATSRAGDSFSSYNSPLHF,-,TRBD1,TRBV15,TRBJ1-6
TGCGCCAGCAGCCATCCCCCGCACCTCCCATCGGATGAGCAGTTCTTC,CASSHPPHLPSDEQFF,-,-,TRBV4-1,TRBJ2-1
TGTGCTAGTGGCCAGAGGGGACCTACCCCCGGGGGCTATGGCTACACCTTC,CASGQRGPTPGGYGYTF,-,-,TRBV12-5,TRBJ1-2
TGTGCCAGCAGCGTAGTGGGAAGCGGCGGCCACAATGAGCAGTTCTTC,CASSVVGSGGHNEQFF,-,-,TRBV9,TRBJ2-1
TGTGCCAGCAGCTTAATGGCTTCATACAATGAGCAGTTCTTC,CASSLMASYNEQFF,-,-,TRBV13,TRBJ2-1
TGTGCCAGCAGTTCTCACAGGGGTGGGGAAGCTTTCTTT,CASSSHRGGEAFF,-,TRBD1,TRBV27,TRBJ1-1
TGTGCCAGCTCACCCGACCCCGGACAGGGGGCGAGGACCTTC,CASSPDPGQGARTF,-,TRBD1,TRBV18,TRBJ1-2
TGTGCCAGCAGCTTCGACGGGTCTAGCACAGATACGCAGTATTTT,CASSFDGSSTDTQYF,-,-,TRBV7-2,TRBJ2-3